Presented here are 2 T cell receptor beta chains from one specimen sequenced in a study of CD8 T cells in ankylosing spondylitis. TCRdb recomputed calls from the 5' RACE reads with MiXCR, one row per CDR3 protein. The sample contains more than 150,000 distinct CDR3 sequences, approximately 10% of which appear only once. Sequencing was performed on blood, either unsorted or a sorted T cell fraction (not recorded which). These receptors were collected from a male donor with ankylosing spondylitis or in good health (not recorded which).

This clonotype was found many times. This rearrangement joins TRBV20-1 to TRBJ1-1, with 8 bases matching TRBD1. The germline CDR1 and CDR2 sequences are DFQATT and SNEGSKA (reference sequence). The CDR3 totals 12 residues. The ends lost 6 bases at V and 10 bases at J; junction bases unmatched: 10. The CDR3 sequence is CSATDRVFGAFF. Here the CDR3 DNA reads TGCAGTGCAACGGACAGGGTGTTTGGAGCTTTCTTT.

This clonotype was observed many times. The chain joins TRBV5-1 to TRBJ2-7; 11 nucleotides agree with TRBD1. Trimming cost V 4 bases and J 6 bases; bases outside gene matches: 6. This CDR3 comprises 14 residues. CDR1 is SGHRS, CDR2 YFSETQ, per germline. CDR3 region: CASSPGTGGREQYF. The CDR3 bases are TGCGCCAGCAGCCCAGGGACAGGGGGTCGCGAGCAGTACTTC.